This TCR beta chain is drawn from a study of OX40 agonist ivuxolimab in advanced cancers. About the research overall: Anti-PD-1, anti-PD-L1 or anti-CTLA-4 therapy given earlier was allowed, and around 40% had some.

This table comes from immunoSEQ multiplex PCR, and its TCRdb copy is limited to in-frame clones, with some not included. Of under 60,000 clones listed, about 85% are singletons. V shed 6 bases, J shed 8 bases, and the junction held 8 bases outside the gene matches. This CDR3 has 13 amino acids. Germline CDR1 and CDR2: MNHNY and SVGAGI (reference sequence). Study conclusions and caveats: CD4+ T cells averaged fewer expanded clones than CD8+ T cells.

For this clone: Antigen specificity is unknown.

Sequencing used CD4+ or CD8+ T cells sorted from blood, obtained in a trial of the OX40 agonist ivuxolimab. The chain is built from TRBV6-6 and TRBJ1-2; 8 nucleotides agree with TRBD1. The sequence was collected from an adult with an advanced solid tumor such as melanoma, head and neck, liver or kidney cancer. DNA for the CDR3: TGTGCCAGCAGAGACCGGGACAGGAAAGGCTACACCTTC. This codes for CASRDRDRKGYTF.